Below, 25 T cell receptor beta chains from the same sample are listed, as sequenced in a study of blood T cell repertoires in COVID-19. Only in-frame clones appear in the TCRdb table, and some are missing; sequencing was by immunoSEQ multiplex PCR. The sample holds approximately 300,000 clones, 85% to 95% seen once. The material sequenced was PBMCs or T cells enriched from blood (not recorded which). These receptors were collected from a woman between 25 and 40 years old who had been exposed to COVID-19.

The rearrangement joins TRBV11-1 to TRBJ2-7; D possibly corresponds to TRBD2 (6 bases). Germline CDR1 reads SGHAT; CDR2 reads FQDESV (reference sequence). This CDR3 has 15 residues. V was clipped by 2 bases and J by 5 bases, with 16 bases between them. The CDR3 sequence: CASSLRFRERDEQYF. CDR3 bases: TGTGCCAGCAGCTTACGGTTCCGGGAGAGGGACGAGCAGTACTTC.

The genes are TRBV9 and TRBJ1-3, with unresolved D. CDR1 is SGDLS and CDR2 is YYNGEE in the germline V gene. Trimming removed 0 bases at V and 0 bases at J, with 10 bases between. This CDR3 is 16 amino acids long. The chain's CDR3 is CASSVVGGSSGNTIYF. The CDR3 DNA sequence: TGTGCCAGCAGCGTAGTGGGAGGGAGCTCTGGAAACACCATATATTTT. The full variable domain, in which reference TRBV9 and TRBJ1-3 provide the parts outside the CDR3, is DSGVTQTPKHLITATGQRVTLRCSPRSGDLSVYWYQQSLDQGLQFLIQYYNGEERAKGNILERFSAQQFPDLHSELNLSSLELGDSALYFCASSVVGGSSGNTIYFGEGSWLTVV.

This clone was observed once. This chain joins TRBV19 and TRBJ1-5; 8 bases agree with TRBD1. The V gene's germline CDR1 is LNHDA and CDR2 SQIVND (reference sequence). The CDR3 is made up of 15 amino acids. V was clipped by 6 bases and J by 7 bases; unmatched bases: 11. CDR3 region: CASRENDRGWQPQHF. DNA of the CDR3: TGTGCCAGTAGGGAGAACGACAGGGGCTGGCAGCCCCAGCATTTT.

The gene calls are TRBV6-2 or TRBV6-3 and TRBJ2-2, with 10 bases matching TRBD2. The V segment lost 0 bases and the J segment 1 base; nucleotides outside the gene matches: 14. Germline CDR1 reads MNHEY; CDR2 reads SVGEGT. The CDR3 is 21 residues long. CDR3 nucleotide sequence: TGTGCCAGCAGTTACTCGGGGGTCGAGACTAGCGGGCCTCTGAACACCGGGGAGCTGTTTTTT. Its translation is CASSYSGVETSGPLNTGELFF.

The chain employs TRBV3-1 (or the pseudogene TRBV3-2) and TRBJ1-2; 7 positions agree with TRBD1. CDR1 and CDR2 (germline): LGHDT, YNNKEL (reference sequence). The CDR3 contains 15 residues. V lost 1 base to trimming and J lost 7 bases; unmatched junction nucleotides: 9. The CDR3 sequence is CASSQGGRGSGGYTF. Here the CDR3 DNA reads TGTGCCAGCAGCCAAGGGGGCAGGGGGAGTGGTGGCTACACCTTC.

The chain joins TRBV6-2 or TRBV6-3 to TRBJ2-7, with TRBD1 matching over 7 bases. The CDR3 consists of 14 residues. The ends lost 4 bases at V and 3 bases at J; junction bases unmatched: 6. Per germline, CDR1 MNHEY and CDR2 SVGEGT. The CDR3 DNA sequence: TGTGCCAGCAGTTCGGGACAGTCCTTCTACGAGCAGTACTTC. Amino acid sequence: CASSSGQSFYEQYF.

The CDR3 DNA follows: TGTGCCAGTAGTACAGGGCGTTGGAATTCACCCCTCCACTTT. Translating gives CASSTGRWNSPLHF. The chain has TRBV19 and TRBJ1-6; weak D call: TRBD1 (5 bases). The germline CDR1 and CDR2 sequences are LNHDA and SQIVND (reference sequence). Trimming shortened V by 4 bases and J by 7 bases, and 11 bases separated the two germline ends. This CDR3 spans 14 amino acids.

This clone was picked up one time. Other DNA sequences within the sample encode an identical CDR3. This sequence joins TRBV2 and TRBJ1-3; D call uncertain. The germline gives CDR1 SNHLY, CDR2 FYNNEI. V was clipped by 5 bases and J by 0 bases, with 11 bases between them. There are 15 residues in the CDR3. CDR3 DNA: TGTGCCAGCAGTATTAACCGGGACTCTGGAAACACCATATATTTT. This gives the protein CASSINRDSGNTIYF.

V gene TRBV19 combines with J gene TRBJ2-3, with 8 bases aligning to TRBD2. The CDR3 is 16 residues long. The trim removed 5 bases at V and 2 bases at J, leaving 9 bases unmatched. Per germline, CDR1 LNHDA and CDR2 SQIVND (reference sequence). In DNA, the CDR3 is TGTGCCAGTAGTCCTAACGGGGGGGCCGTCACAGATACGCAGTATTTT. It translates to CASSPNGGAVTDTQYF.

The CDR3 bases are TGCGCCAGCAGTCTGGGGGGGGATGAGCAGTTCTTC. Translated: CASSLGGDEQFF. J is TRBJ2-1 and V is TRBV4-3; 7 bases match TRBD2. V was clipped by 6 bases and J by 8 bases; unmatched bases: 4. This CDR3 has 12 residues. Germline V CDR1 and CDR2: LGHNA, YSLEER.

The V gene is TRBV18, the J gene TRBJ1-2; D gene uncertain. CDR3 length: 15 amino acids. Germline CDR1 reads KGHSH; CDR2 reads LQKENI. The V and J ends lost 0 bases and 8 bases respectively, with 16 bases between them. CDR3 amino acids: CASSPPSGLIRGYTF. In nucleotides, the CDR3 is TGTGCCAGCTCACCACCAAGCGGGCTTATCAGGGGCTACACCTTC.

V gene TRBV20-1 combines with J gene TRBJ2-5, with 10 bases that match TRBD2. V was pared by 3 bases and J by 5 bases, with 9 bases of the junction left unmatched. Germline lookup yields CDR1 DFQATT and CDR2 SNEGSKA (reference sequence). The CDR3 length is 15 residues. The CDR3 coding sequence is TGCAGTGCTAGTCGCCTAGCGGGGGCGAGGGAGACCCAGTACTTC. This translates into CSASRLAGARETQYF.

The genes are TRBV4-1 and TRBJ2-1; D might be TRBD1 (6 bases). The V end was cut by 0 bases, the J end by 6 bases, with 15 bases between. The germline CDR1 and CDR2 sequences are MGHRA and YSYEKL. CDR3 length: 16 residues. The CDR3 nucleotides are TGCGCCAGCAGCCAAGAAGGCAGGGGAGTGCTCAATGAGCAGTTCTTC. Protein sequence: CASSQEGRGVLNEQFF.

The V gene is TRBV2, the J gene TRBJ2-6; maybe TRBD1 (7 bases). V was shortened by 4 bases and J by 0 bases, with 16 bases between the two germline ends. CDR3 length equals 18 residues. Germline-derived CDR1 and CDR2 are SNHLY and FYNNEI. The CDR3 here is CASSVVQGGASGANVLTF. The CDR3 DNA is TGTGCCAGCAGTGTTGTCCAGGGGGGCGCCTCTGGGGCCAACGTCCTGACTTTC.

The chain combines TRBV5-8 with TRBJ1-1; D is ambiguous. Germline loops: CDR1 SGHTS, CDR2 YDEGEE. This CDR3 spans 14 amino acids. Trimming stripped 2 bases from V and 4 bases from J, with 12 bases between. CDR3 nucleotides: TGTGCCAGCAGCTTAGAATCCCGGGGCACTGAAGCTTTCTTT. Protein product: CASSLESRGTEAFF.

The genes are TRBV3-1 (or the pseudogene TRBV3-2) and TRBJ1-5; 10 bases agree with TRBD1. This CDR3 has 17 residues. Germline V CDR1 and CDR2: LGHDT, YNNKEL (reference sequence). J was trimmed by 6 bases and V by 0 bases; bases with no gene match: 8. The CDR3 here is CASSQDWDRGGRQPQHF. The CDR3 DNA reads TGTGCCAGCAGCCAAGATTGGGACAGGGGAGGACGTCAGCCCCAGCATTTT.

The CDR3 DNA reads TGTGCCAGCAGCAGAACAGGGGGCAGTTACGAGCAGTACTTC. It is translated as CASSRTGGSYEQYF. The chain combines TRBV7-2 with TRBJ2-7, with TRBD1 matching over 9 bases. The junction had 6 bases not matched to a gene; V was cut back by 5 bases and J by 4 bases. CDR3 size: 14 residues. In germline, CDR1 is SGHTA, CDR2 FQGNSA.

The V and J genes are TRBV6-1 and TRBJ1-6; a possible D gene is TRBD1 (6 bases). V lost 0 bases and J 8 bases, leaving 14 bases between the germline ends. This CDR3 is built from 16 residues. Germline-derived CDR1 and CDR2 are MNHNS and SASEGT. The CDR3 loop is CASSEAGGGFDSPLHF. CDR3 DNA sequence: TGTGCCAGCAGTGAAGCAGGGGGAGGGTTTGATTCACCCCTCCACTTT.

V gene TRBV28 combines with J gene TRBJ1-2; the D is unclear. This CDR3 spans 13 amino acids. V was cut by 3 bases and J by 2 bases, with 7 bases left in between. From germline, CDR1 is MDHEN and CDR2 SYDVKM. Written as DNA, the CDR3 is TGTGCCAGCAGTTTTGGGCAAAACTATGGCTACACCTTC. This gives the protein CASSFGQNYGYTF.

J is TRBJ1-2 and V is TRBV4-2, with TRBD1 as a possible D gene (6 bases). The germline V and J ends were trimmed by 3 bases and 4 bases, with 15 bases remaining between them. Germline V gene sequence: CDR1 LGHNA, CDR2 YNFKEQ. CDR3 length: 15 residues. The CDR3 reads CASSQTGPGPYGYTF. CDR3 in DNA: TGTGCCAGCAGCCAGACAGGACCGGGACCCTATGGCTACACCTTC.

Only a few counts were recorded for this clone. The chain carries TRBV29-1 and TRBJ1-5; 7 bases fit TRBD1. The CDR3 is 13 amino acids. V gave up 7 bases and J gave up 7 bases; unmatched junction bases: 10. Germline CDR1 reads SQVTM; CDR2 reads ANQGSEA. The CDR3 is CSAADRAGQPQHF. The DNA for the CDR3 is TGCAGCGCCGCAGACAGGGCGGGACAGCCCCAGCATTTT.

V and J are TRBV12-5 and TRBJ2-3; 8 bases map to TRBD2. The CDR3 runs 17 residues. Looked up from germline, CDR1 is LGHNT and CDR2 is FRNRAP. V trimming: 0 bases; J trimming: 2 bases; junction bases outside the gene matches: 7. The CDR3 region is CASGLVSGRGVTDTQYF. CDR3 sequence (DNA): TGTGCTAGTGGTTTGGTATCTGGGCGGGGGGTCACAGATACGCAGTATTTT.

The chain recombines TRBV19 with TRBJ1-6; D is unresolved. Germline CDR1 LNHDA, CDR2 SQIVND (reference sequence). The CDR3 runs to 17 residues. V lost 3 bases and J lost 0, with 12 bases in between. DNA of the CDR3: TGTGCCAGTAGTATTTTCCGGGATAGCTCCTATAATTCACCCCTCCACTTT. Its protein is CASSIFRDSSYNSPLHF.

The CDR3 reads CASSLQGGRTPLHF. The CDR3 nucleotides are TGTGCCAGCAGCTTGCAGGGAGGGAGAACACCCCTCCACTTT. V is TRBV7-8 and J is TRBJ1-6; D perhaps matches TRBD1 (5 bases). The germline V gene encodes CDR1 SGHVS and CDR2 FQNEAQ. V was clipped by 3 bases and J by 11 bases, with 14 bases between them. The CDR3 consists of 14 residues.

The rearrangement uses TRBV5-4 and TRBJ1-4, with 8 bases that match TRBD1. The CDR3 is 16 residues long. Germline V gene sequence: CDR1 SGHNT, CDR2 YYREEE (reference sequence). Trimming at V came to 4 bases and at J to 0 bases, leaving 5 bases not matched to a gene. CDR3 DNA sequence: TGTGCCAGCAGCGTAACAGGGGGGGCAACTAATGAAAAACTGTTTTTT. Translated: CASSVTGGATNEKLFF.